Following are 21 T cell receptor beta chains from one sample sequenced in a study of control samples from healthy donors and cancer patients. The assay was immunoSEQ multiplex PCR, and TCRdb's table has in-frame clones only and misses some. The data contain 70,000 or so clones, about nine tenths of them singletons. Sequencing was carried out using PBMCs. The receptors come from a man aged 55 to 69 with lung cancer.

V and J are TRBV5-1 and TRBJ2-7; 9 bases are shared with TRBD1. There are 16 residues in the CDR3. The germline CDR1 and CDR2 sequences are SGHRS and YFSETQ. V trimming: 4 bases; J trimming: 1 base; junction bases outside the gene matches: 9. The CDR3 loop reads CASSVAGTGFSYEQYF. The CDR3 bases are TGCGCCAGCAGCGTCGCCGGGACAGGGTTTTCCTACGAGCAGTACTTC.

This clone has just one count. This chain connects TRBV5-8 to TRBJ2-4, with D perhaps given as TRBD1 or TRBD2 (6 bases each). The V end lost 1 base, the J end lost 7 bases, and 12 bases lay between the germline ends. The germline gives CDR1 SGHTS, CDR2 YDEGEE. The CDR3 covers 14 residues. The CDR3 nucleotides read TGTGCCAGCAGCTTGAGGAGGGGGATGAACATTCAGTACTTC. Translation: CASSLRRGMNIQYF.

The chain carries TRBV12-5 and TRBJ2-2, with 7 bases aligning to TRBD1. This CDR3 region has 18 residues. J lost 1 base, V lost 0 bases, and 8 bases had no gene match. Looked up from germline, CDR1 is LGHNT and CDR2 is FRNRAP. The CDR3 DNA reads as TGTGCTAGTGGTTTGGTACAGGATGGACAGGTGAACACCGGGGAGCTGTTTTTT. It encodes CASGLVQDGQVNTGELFF.

The gene calls are TRBV7-9 and TRBJ2-1, with no clear D. The CDR3 has 12 residues. Germline V gene sequence: CDR1 SEHNR, CDR2 FQNEAQ (reference sequence). V gave up 1 base and J gave up 4 bases, with 2 bases separating them. CDR3 region: CASSLGYNEQFF. The CDR3 DNA is TGTGCCAGCAGCTTAGGGTACAATGAGCAGTTCTTC.

This chain joins TRBV4-1 and TRBJ1-3; D remains ambiguous. The germline V gene has CDR1 MGHRA and CDR2 YSYEKL. This CDR3 is 17 amino acids long. Trimming took off 3 bases at V and 0 bases at J, with 15 bases between the two ends. CDR3 DNA sequence: TGCGCCAGCAGCCAGGCCCGGGAGAGGTTCTCTGGAAACACCATATATTTT. Translation: CASSQARERFSGNTIYF.

This chain links TRBV7-9 with TRBJ1-1, with D possibly TRBD1 on 5 matching bases. V shed 4 bases and J shed 3 bases, with 15 bases lying between them. Germline V gene data show CDR1 as SEHNR and CDR2 as FQNEAQ (reference sequence). The CDR3 is 15 amino acids. Written as DNA, the CDR3 is TGTGCCAGCAGCTCAGAGTACACGGGGCACACTGAAGCTTTCTTT. Amino acids: CASSSEYTGHTEAFF.

This chain links TRBV27 with TRBJ1-2; D may be TRBD1 (6 bases). This CDR3 has 15 amino acids. The V gene lost 0 bases and the J gene lost 6 bases, with 14 bases spanning the gap. CDR1 and CDR2 from the germline V gene are MNHEY and SMNVEV (reference sequence). DNA of the CDR3: TGTGCCAGCAGTTTATCGGACAGTTCCTATAATGGCTACACCTTC. Translated, it gives CASSLSDSSYNGYTF.

The chain uses TRBV2 and TRBJ1-5, with 8 positions matching TRBD1. The CDR3 consists of 14 residues. Germline loops: CDR1 SNHLY, CDR2 FYNNEI. The junction had 7 bases not matched to a gene; V was cut back by 5 bases and J by 7 bases. As DNA, the CDR3 is TGTGCCAGCAGTCCCTGGACAGGGCCCCAGCCCCAGCATTTT. Its translation: CASSPWTGPQPQHF.

J is TRBJ1-6 and V is TRBV24-1, with D possibly being TRBD1 (5 bases). The CDR3 is 14 amino acids. In germline, CDR1 is KGHDR, CDR2 SFDVKD. The V end lost 3 bases, the J end lost 7 bases, and 9 bases lay between the germline ends. The DNA for the CDR3 is TGTGCCACCAGTGATGAGGGGAGAAATTCACCCCTCCACTTT. This encodes CATSDEGRNSPLHF.

The chain uses TRBV6-6 and TRBJ1-4; D gene unclear. The length of the CDR3 is 15 residues. CDR1 and CDR2 from the germline V gene are MNHNY and SVGAGI (reference sequence). V gave up 5 bases and J gave up 8 bases, with 18 bases separating them. DNA of the CDR3: TGTGCCAGCAGTCCTGCAGGCGTTCGGGTCGAAAAACTGTTTTTT. This gives the protein CASSPAGVRVEKLFF.

V usage is TRBV27 and J usage is TRBJ1-5; D remains unclear. Trimming pared 6 bases from V and 1 base from J, leaving 10 bases between. Germline V CDR1 and CDR2: MNHEY, SMNVEV (reference sequence). This CDR3 is built from 14 residues. The CDR3 region has the DNA TGTGCCAGCAGGAGCGGGTGGAGCAATCAGCCCCAGCATTTT. Translating it yields CASRSGWSNQPQHF.

The V call is TRBV6-5, the J call TRBJ2-7; D not certain. Trimming took off 6 bases at V and 7 bases at J, with 13 bases between the two ends. The CDR3 runs 12 residues. The germline V gene has CDR1 MNHEY and CDR2 SVGAGI. The CDR3 loop is CASRASLEEQYF. The CDR3 nucleotides are TGTGCCAGCAGAGCCTCCCTTGAGGAGCAGTACTTC.

This chain connects TRBV18 to TRBJ2-1; the D gene could be TRBD1 or TRBD2 (6 bases each). Germline V lookup: CDR1 KGHSH, CDR2 LQKENI. Trimming removed 4 bases at V and 4 bases at J, with 17 bases between. The CDR3 covers 16 residues. The CDR3 sequence: CASSLTSGAQYNEQFF. The CDR3 region has the DNA TGTGCCAGCTCACTGACTTCGGGGGCCCAATACAATGAGCAGTTCTTC.

The chain has TRBV6-5 and TRBJ2-7, with D unresolved. Trimming stripped 7 bases from V and 0 bases from J, with 10 bases between. From germline, CDR1 is MNHEY and CDR2 SVGAGI. The CDR3 is 13 amino acids. CDR3 sequence (DNA): TGTGCCAGCACCCAGGAGAGCTCCTACGAGCAGTACGTC. Translating gives CASTQESSYEQYV.

The chain is built from TRBV4-2 and TRBJ1-3; no firm D call. Trimming cost V 3 bases and J 0 bases, with 6 bases left between them. This CDR3 region has 14 residues. Per the germline V gene, CDR1 is LGHNA and CDR2 is YNFKEQ. CDR3 DNA: TGTGCCAGCAGCCAGGATTACTCTGGAAACACCATATATTTT. Protein: CASSQDYSGNTIYF.

As regards this clone: Other nucleotide sequences in the sample specify the same CDR3. The chain recombines TRBV6-5 with TRBJ2-5; 11 bases agree with TRBD1. After removal of 6 bases from V and 4 bases from J, the junction contained 4 bases not matched to a gene. CDR3 size: 14 residues. Germline CDR1 and CDR2: MNHEY and SVGAGI. CDR3 in amino acids: CASSKGTGGETQYF. The CDR3 region has the DNA TGTGCCAGCAGCAAAGGGACAGGGGGAGAGACCCAGTACTTC.

J is TRBJ1-3 and V is TRBV9, with 9 nucleotides matching TRBD1. CDR3 length: 15 amino acids. V shed 1 base, J shed 9 bases, and the junction held 8 bases outside the gene matches. CDR1 is SGDLS and CDR2 is YYNGEE in the germline V gene. The CDR3 DNA reads as TGTGCCAGCAGCGTAACCGGGACAGGGCCTATCACCATATATTTT. Its protein is CASSVTGTGPITIYF.

The chain recombines TRBV9 with TRBJ1-1, with 9 bases that match TRBD1. Per germline, CDR1 SGDLS and CDR2 YYNGEE. V lost 4 bases to trimming and J lost 2 bases; unmatched junction nucleotides: 3. The CDR3 spans 14 residues. CDR3 loop: CASSWGQGNTEAFF. The CDR3 DNA is TGTGCCAGCAGCTGGGGACAGGGCAACACTGAAGCTTTCTTT.

This clone has just one count. V gene TRBV3-1 (or the pseudogene TRBV3-2) combines with J gene TRBJ1-2; a weak D match, TRBD1 (6 bases). The germline gives CDR1 LGHDT, CDR2 YNNKEL (reference sequence). V shed 7 bases and J shed 13 bases, with 19 bases lying between them. The CDR3 totals 12 residues. In DNA, the CDR3 is TGTGCCAGCAACCGGTCCCCGGGGGCCATCACCTTC. It yields the protein CASNRSPGAITF.

This rearrangement joins TRBV5-4 to TRBJ1-1; possible D gene TRBD1, 5 bases. This CDR3 region has 14 residues. In germline, CDR1 is SGHNT, CDR2 YYREEE (reference sequence). The germline V and J ends were trimmed by 0 bases and 5 bases, with 11 bases remaining between them. The CDR3 here is CASSLGGVGTEAFF. CDR3 bases: TGTGCCAGCAGCTTGGGAGGGGTCGGGACTGAAGCTTTCTTT.

The V gene is TRBV6-5, the J gene TRBJ1-5, with TRBD1 matching over 7 bases. V was clipped by 5 bases and J by 5 bases; unmatched bases: 6. This CDR3 comprises 14 residues. Germline V gives CDR1 MNHEY, CDR2 SVGAGI. DNA for the CDR3: TGTGCCAGCAGTACCGGGACAGCTTATCAGCCCCAGCATTTT. Its translation: CASSTGTAYQPQHF.